Below, 12 T cell receptor beta chains from the same sample are listed, as sequenced in a study of tumor-infiltrating lymphocytes in primary liver carcinoma. From 400 to 500 ng total RNA, TCR beta cDNA was generated with a primer in the constant region. Modified slightly, ARM-PCR produced TCR beta libraries over three nested multiplex PCR rounds. Running roughly 10 cycles apiece, the first two PCR rounds relied on TRBV1-TRBV30 forward primers together with a C-beta reverse primer. TCRdb redid the calling of the multiplex PCR reads with MiXCR, one entry per CDR3 protein. The sample comprises under 110,000 distinct CDR3 sequences, approximately 70% of which are singletons, and more than 10% rests with the top ten. Joint extraction of RNA and DNA used about 17-31 mg of bulk tissue that was unsorted. Sequences were obtained from liver tumor tissue from sampling region 2. As for subset: tumor region T2, inferior pole. The receptors were gathered from a woman aged 55 to 70 with primary liver carcinoma and hepatitis B virus infection.

About this clonotype itself: Since a much larger clone is just one base distant, this may be a read error. The chain recombines TRBV28 with TRBJ2-1, with 8 positions matching TRBD2. The V gene's germline CDR1 is MDHEN and CDR2 SYDVKM. There are 16 residues in the CDR3. CDR3 sequence: CASNLSASGLYNEQFF. The CDR3 nucleotides read TGTGCCAGCAATTTATCGGCTAGCGGGCTTTACAATGAGCAGTTCTTC.

This clonotype was observed once. This clone may be a read error of a much larger clone one base away. This chain links TRBV7-9 with TRBJ2-5; D gene unclear. Trimming left V 5 bases short and J 6 bases short, with 16 bases between. The CDR3 runs to 14 residues. Germline V lookup: CDR1 SEHNR, CDR2 FQNEAQ (reference sequence). This chain's CDR3 is CASSPLTAGKTQYF. The DNA of the CDR3 is TGTGCCAGCAGCCCACTAACGGCCGGAAAGACCCAGTACTTC.

The CDR3 region is CASSSLTGNNYGYTF. The CDR3 nucleotides are TGTGCCAGCAGCTCACTGACAGGGAATAATTATGGCTACACCTTC. The rearrangement links TRBV5-4 to TRBJ1-2; 7 bases match TRBD1. Trimming took 3 bases from V and 5 from J; bases not matched to a gene: 10. CDR3 length: 15 residues. Germline V gives CDR1 SGHNT, CDR2 YYREEE (reference sequence).

This chain links TRBV11-2 with TRBJ2-3, with a possible D match to TRBD2 (6 bases). Germline CDR1 and CDR2: SGHAT and FQNNGV. The CDR3 runs to 14 residues. Trimming left V 9 bases short and J 2 bases short, with 15 bases between. CDR3 bases: TGTGCCAGTAACATGGGACTTCCCACAGATACGCAGTATTTT. Translation: CASNMGLPTDTQYF. Full variable domain (outside the CDR3, taken from reference TRBV11-2 and TRBJ2-3): EAGVAQSPRYKIIEKRQSVAFWCNPISGHATLYWYQQILGQGPKLLIQFQNNGVVDDSQLPKDRFSAERLKGVDSTLKIQPAKLEDSAVYLCASNMGLPTDTQYFGPGTRLTVL.

Worth noting for this clonotype: One junction end does not reproduce the germline sequence, and a read error may be involved. This chain uses TRBV6-5 with TRBJ2-3; a possible D gene is TRBD2 (5 bases). CDR1 and CDR2 (germline): MNHEY, SVGAGI. CDR3 length equals 15 residues. CDR3 in amino acids: CVSTSRGGRANTQYF. The CDR3 bases are TGTGTCAGCACAAGTCGCGGAGGAAGGGCGAATACGCAGTATTTT.

Concerning this clonotype itself: A much bigger clone sits one base away, suggesting this may be a read error. The chain carries TRBV12-3 or TRBV12-4 and TRBJ1-5; D gene ambiguous. There are 13 residues in the CDR3. CDR3 amino acids: CASSVSGNRPQHF. The CDR3 nucleotides read TGTGCCAGCAGTGTAAGCGGCAATCGGCCCCAGCATTTT.

The J gene is TRBJ2-1, the V gene TRBV10-3; no clear D gene. V was clipped by 3 bases and J by 5 bases, with 5 bases between them. The CDR3 contains 12 residues. Germline CDR1 is ENHRY and CDR2 is SYGVKD. This CDR3 is CAISDSNNEQFF. The CDR3 DNA reads as TGTGCCATCAGTGACAGCAACAATGAGCAGTTCTTC.

A note on this clonotype: A read error is possible here, since a much larger clone lies one base away. V and J are TRBV5-1 and TRBJ2-1; 15 positions agree with TRBD2. This CDR3 spans 18 amino acids. J gave up 3 bases and V 0 bases, and 4 bases lay outside the gene matches. Germline V gene sequence: CDR1 SGHRS, CDR2 YFSETQ. The CDR3 DNA sequence: TGCGCCAGCAGCTTGGGGACTAGCGGGAGGGACATCTACAATGAGCAGTTCTTC. Its protein is CASSLGTSGRDIYNEQFF.

This clonotype was detected once. CDR3 in DNA: TGTGCCAGCAGCGGATCCGGGACTAGCGGGGAAAACCAGTACTTC. This codes for CASSGSGTSGENQYF. The chain recombines TRBV11-2 with TRBJ2-5, with TRBD2 matching over 13 bases. Per germline, CDR1 SGHAT and CDR2 FQNNGV. The trim removed 5 bases at V and 10 bases at J, leaving 10 bases unmatched. This CDR3 has 15 residues.

This clonotype was seen ten or more times. The rearrangement uses TRBV6-1 and TRBJ1-5, with a weak D call TRBD1 (5 bases). The CDR3 has 16 amino acids. Germline loops: CDR1 MNHNS, CDR2 SASEGT. Trimming removed 4 bases at V and 2 bases at J, with 15 bases between. For the CDR3, the DNA is TGTGCCAGCAGTGCCAAGGGGAAATATGGCAATCAGCCCCAGCATTTT. Its translation: CASSAKGKYGNQPQHF.

This chain connects TRBV11-2 to TRBJ2-7; the D gene is possibly TRBD1 (6 bases). The germline V and J ends were trimmed by 7 bases and 7 bases, with 26 bases remaining between them. The germline V gene encodes CDR1 SGHAT and CDR2 FQNNGV. This CDR3 comprises 16 residues. CDR3 in DNA: TGTGCCAGCACGACCCCCGGGCGGAAGGCAAGGGGGGAGCAGTACTTC. This sequence encodes CASTTPGRKARGEQYF.

A remark on this clonotype: A single base separates this from a much larger clone, so it may be a read error. Here the CDR3 reads CVSRPTGFEIEAFF. The CDR3 DNA sequence: TGTGTCAGCCGCCCAACCGGTTTCGAGATTGAAGCTTTCTTT. The rearrangement links TRBV6-2 or TRBV6-3 to TRBJ1-1; D remains ambiguous. CDR3 length: 14 residues. The V gene's germline CDR1 is MNHEY and CDR2 SVGEGT.